This T cell receptor beta chain appears in the sequencing data of a study of shared clonotypes between healthy human individuals. General study results and limits: On the whole, naive subsets had larger estimated richness than memory subsets had. With a handful of donors compared, roughly 5% of naive CD4 clonotypes were shared.

Concerning this clone itself: What it binds is unknown.

Germline CDR1 is SGHDT and CDR2 is YYEEEE. The CDR3 is 16 amino acids. Trimming removed 4 bases from V and 3 bases from J; junction bases left unmatched: 9. Cells designated naive CD8 were CD45RO-negative and were positively selected for CCR7, with terminally differentiated effector memory CD45RA+ cells excluded. The data were produced by immunoSEQ multiplex PCR, yet TCRdb's version contains in-frame clones alone and is incomplete. This table has roughly 2,000,000 clones, about 94% appearing once. Sequenced sample: naive CD8+ T cells sorted from blood. This chain uses TRBV5-6 with TRBJ2-3; the match to TRBD1 covers 9 bases. This receptor was obtained from a man aged 18 to 35 in good health. The CDR3 DNA sequence: TGTGCCAGCAGCGTTGGGACAGGGAAAGGGACAGATACGCAGTATTTT. It codes for CASSVGTGKGTDTQYF.